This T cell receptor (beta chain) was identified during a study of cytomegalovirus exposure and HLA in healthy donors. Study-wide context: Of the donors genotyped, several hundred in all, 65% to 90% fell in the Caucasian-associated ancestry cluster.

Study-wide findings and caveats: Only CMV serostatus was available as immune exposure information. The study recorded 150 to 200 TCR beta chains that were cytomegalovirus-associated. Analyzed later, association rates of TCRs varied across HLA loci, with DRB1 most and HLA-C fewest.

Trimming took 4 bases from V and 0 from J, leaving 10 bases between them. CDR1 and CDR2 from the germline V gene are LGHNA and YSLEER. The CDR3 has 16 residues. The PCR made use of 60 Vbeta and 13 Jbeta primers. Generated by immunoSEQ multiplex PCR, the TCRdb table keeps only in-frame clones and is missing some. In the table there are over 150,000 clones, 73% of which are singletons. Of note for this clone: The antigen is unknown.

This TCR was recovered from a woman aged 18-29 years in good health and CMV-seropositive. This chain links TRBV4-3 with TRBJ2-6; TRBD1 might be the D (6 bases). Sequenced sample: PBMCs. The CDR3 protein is CASSRNRDSGANVLTF. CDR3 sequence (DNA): TGCGCCAGCAGCCGCAACAGGGACTCTGGGGCCAACGTCCTGACTTTC.